This entry features one TCR beta chain sequence. The data are from a study of blood T cell repertoires in COVID-19. Whole-study context: The United States, Italy and Spain were the sources of the acute and convalescent COVID-19 samples. T cells, B-cell-depleted T cells, or PBMCs supplied cDNA or gDNA.

Original processing notes: The assay estimated nucleated cells by amplifying reference gene primers. Repertoires were generated with immunoSEQ multiplex PCR, while TCRdb's copy carries only in-frame clones and drops some. Clone size and V and J calls were adopted from that table, with D and trimming inferred from the DNA. This repertoire shows 40,000 to 60,000 clones, 84% found once; its top ten account for roughly 1.4%. Losses at the gene ends were 2 bases for V and 3 bases for J; bases not matched to a gene: 5. The CDR3 sequence is 14 residues long. In germline, CDR1 is SGHKS, CDR2 YYEKEE (reference sequence).

Sample: peripheral blood. This clonotype originated in a man between 50 and 59 years old with acute or convalescent COVID-19. The V gene is TRBV5-5, the J gene TRBJ2-7, with 7 nucleotides matching TRBD2. The CDR3 loop is CASSLRLASYEQYF. The CDR3 bases are TGTGCCAGCAGCTTACGACTAGCAAGCTACGAGCAGTACTTC. The full variable domain, completed using reference TRBV5-5 and TRBJ2-7, is DAGVTQSPTHLIKTRGQQVTLRCSPISGHKSVSWYQQVLGQGPQFIFQYYEKEERGRGNFPDRFSARQFPNYSSELNVNALLLGDSALYLCASSLRLASYEQYFGPGTRLTVT.